Below, 8 T cell receptor beta chains from the same sample are listed, as sequenced in a study of chronic HIV infection and antiretroviral therapy. TCRdb called the 5' RACE reads again in MiXCR, with one record for every CDR3 protein. The table has about 38,000 distinct CDR3 sequences, around 8.7% seen once. The sequenced sample consisted of peripheral blood. These receptors all come from an adult who had HIV and had not received antiretroviral therapy, or was an uninfected healthy control (not recorded which).

This clonotype was observed a handful of times. The V and J genes are TRBV4-1 and TRBJ2-1; the match to TRBD2 covers 10 bases. Trimming removed 3 bases from V and 0 bases from J; junction bases left unmatched: 5. The V gene's germline CDR1 is MGHRA and CDR2 YSYEKL. This CDR3 is 17 amino acids long. The chain's CDR3 is CASSQGLARSSYNEQFF. CDR3 DNA sequence: TGCGCCAGCAGCCAGGGACTAGCGAGGAGCTCCTACAATGAGCAGTTCTTC.

This clonotype was detected a few times. J is TRBJ2-1 and V is TRBV28; D gene uncertain. The CDR3 loop spans 11 amino acids. Trimming removed 5 bases from V and 4 bases from J, with 3 bases in between. Germline V gene lookup returns CDR1 MDHEN and CDR2 SYDVKM. The CDR3 loop reads CASSRYNEQFF. The CDR3 coding sequence is TGTGCCAGCAGTCGGTACAATGAGCAGTTCTTC.

Comments on this clonotype: Just one base apart from a much larger clone, this may be a read error. This sequence joins TRBV27 and TRBJ1-2; D may be TRBD1 (5 bases). The length of the CDR3 is 17 residues. Germline V lookup: CDR1 MNHEY, CDR2 SMNVEV (reference sequence). The CDR3 nucleotides read TGTGCCAGCAGTTTTGGGGCGGGACCCCAGAGAAACTATGCCTACACCTTC. This encodes CASSFGAGPQRNYAYTF.

This clonotype was seen only a few times. The chain uses TRBV10-2 and TRBJ2-3; perhaps TRBD2 as D (6 bases). The CDR3 loop spans 15 amino acids. Germline CDR1 reads WSHSY; CDR2 reads SAAADI. The V end was cut by 6 bases, the J end by 2 bases, with 15 bases between. CDR3 sequence reads: CASRAGQLSTDTQYF. CDR3 sequence (DNA): TGCGCCAGCAGGGCGGGGCAGCTCTCCACAGATACGCAGTATTTT.

This clonotype was counted many times. The chain links TRBV19 to TRBJ2-2; 10 nucleotides line up with TRBD2. This CDR3 is 19 amino acids long. The trim removed 1 base at V and 2 bases at J, leaving 10 bases unmatched. Per germline, CDR1 LNHDA and CDR2 SQIVND (reference sequence). The CDR3 loop is CASSIVLTSGLVNTGELFF. CDR3 bases: TGTGCCAGTAGTATAGTCTTGACTAGCGGGTTGGTAAACACCGGGGAGCTGTTTTTT.

This clonotype was recorded at least ten times. This chain links TRBV12-3 or TRBV12-4 with TRBJ1-1, with no clear D. V lost 4 bases and J 0 bases, leaving 12 bases between the germline ends. CDR3 length: 15 amino acids. The CDR3 nucleotides are TGTGCCAGCAGTTCCCCGGTTTCGTTGAACACTGAAGCTTTCTTT. Protein sequence: CASSSPVSLNTEAFF.

The V and J genes are TRBV29-1 and TRBJ2-3, with 8 bases matching TRBD2. The germline V gene encodes CDR1 SQVTM and CDR2 ANQGSEA. This CDR3 is 13 amino acids long. After removal of 8 bases from V and 1 base from J, the junction contained 5 bases not matched to a gene. The CDR3 reads CSSREAGTDTQYF. As DNA, the CDR3 is TGCAGCTCGCGGGAGGCGGGCACAGATACGCAGTATTTT.

This clonotype has a count of ten or more. The V gene is TRBV7-2, the J gene TRBJ2-7, with a possible D match to TRBD1 (5 bases). Germline V gene sequence: CDR1 SGHTA, CDR2 FQGNSA. This CDR3 has 15 residues. Trimming took 1 base from V and 4 from J, leaving 14 bases between them. Here the CDR3 reads CASSLGGPRTYEQYF. CDR3 coding DNA: TGTGCCAGCAGCTTAGGAGGTCCTCGGACATACGAGCAGTACTTC.